These 4 T cell receptor beta chains were all obtained from the same sample, sequenced in a study of blood T cell repertoires in COVID-19. The table came from immunoSEQ multiplex PCR; TCRdb's copy has only in-frame clones and leaves some out. The sample lists about 400,000 clones, roughly 86% seen once, with approximately 1.5% in the top ten. The specimen was PBMCs or T cells enriched from blood (not recorded which). The receptors were sampled from a woman aged 30 to 39 who had recovered from COVID-19.

The V gene is TRBV27, the J gene TRBJ1-3; D is ambiguous. CDR1 is MNHEY and CDR2 is SMNVEV in the germline V gene (reference sequence). CDR3 length: 15 amino acids. V was shortened by 6 bases and J by 0 bases, with 12 bases between the two germline ends. In DNA form, the CDR3 reads TGTGCCAGCAGCCTTATAGGGAGCTCTGGAAACACCATATATTTT. Residues: CASSLIGSSGNTIYF.

The genes are TRBV5-1 and TRBJ1-2; D unresolved. This CDR3 has 17 residues. Trimming took off 4 bases at V and 4 bases at J, with 23 bases between the two ends. Germline CDR1 SGHRS, CDR2 YFSETQ. The CDR3 DNA is TGCGCCAGCAGCAAAACCCGGAGGGTCGATAGCGGCTATGGCTACACCTTC. Translated: CASSKTRRVDSGYGYTF.

This sequence joins TRBV7-2 and TRBJ1-2; 8 nucleotides match TRBD1. The CDR3 is 15 amino acids. J gave up 3 bases and V 2 bases, and 5 bases lay outside the gene matches. From germline, CDR1 is SGHTA and CDR2 FQGNSA. In DNA form, the CDR3 reads TGTGCCAGCAGCTTACCAGGGGGCAGGGACTATGGCTACACCTTC. This translates into CASSLPGGRDYGYTF.

The rearrangement links TRBV7-9 to TRBJ2-7, with TRBD1 as a possible D gene (5 bases). CDR1 and CDR2 from the germline V gene are SEHNR and FQNEAQ (reference sequence). The length of the CDR3 is 16 residues. Trimming removed 5 bases from V and 3 bases from J, with 20 bases in between. The DNA for the CDR3 is TGTGCCAGCAGCCCCCAGGACACAATTGCCCTCTACGAGCAGTACTTC. Residues: CASSPQDTIALYEQYF. Full variable domain (rest looked up from reference TRBV7-9 and TRBJ2-7): DTGVSQNPRHKITKRGQNVTFRCDPISEHNRLYWYRQTLGQGPEFLTYFQNEAQLEKSRLLSDRFSAERPKGSFSTLEIQRTEQGDSAMYLCASSPQDTIALYEQYFGPGTRLTVT.